One sample yielded the 5 T cell receptor beta chains listed below, sequenced in a study of T cell clonality in common variable immunodeficiency. The table came from immunoSEQ multiplex PCR; TCRdb's copy has only in-frame clones and leaves some out. The sample has under 40,000 clones, none seen only once; the top ten hold approximately 0.94%. Sequencing input: peripheral blood mononuclear cells. The receptors derive from a person aged 18 to 69 in good health.

At least ten counts were recorded for this clone. The missing CDR3 end, 3 residues past where the read stops, is filled in from the germline J gene. This chain links TRBV7-8 with TRBJ2-2; 9 bases align to TRBD1. J gave up 9 bases and V 4 bases, and 6 bases lay outside the gene matches. The germline V gene has CDR1 SGHVS and CDR2 FQNEAQ. This CDR3 region has 14 residues. The CDR3 loop reads CASSSYTGGWELFF. CDR3 bases read: TGTGCCAGCAGCTCGTACACAGGGGGCTGGGAG.

This clone has ten or more counts. Coverage ceases 3 residues before the CDR3 finishes, and the germline J gene fills in the end. The V gene is TRBV7-9, the J gene TRBJ2-5; TRBD2 aligns across 11 bases. The trim removed 6 bases at V and 4 bases at J, leaving 1 base unmatched. The CDR3 runs 13 residues. Germline V lookup: CDR1 SEHNR, CDR2 FQNEAQ (reference sequence). CDR3 amino acids: CASSLAGGETQYF. The part of the CDR3 DNA that was read is TGTGCCAGCAGTCTAGCGGGAGGAGAGACC.

Ten or more counts support this clone. The CDR3 is cut off 3 residues early in the read; its end comes from the germline J gene. J is TRBJ2-4 and V is TRBV5-6; a possible D gene is TRBD1 (6 bases). V was pared by 3 bases and J by 4 bases, with 11 bases between. The germline V gene encodes CDR1 SGHDT and CDR2 YYEEEE. The length of the CDR3 is 14 residues. The CDR3 sequence is CASSWGHRKNIQYF. The covered CDR3 bases are TGTGCCAGCAGCTGGGGACATCGGAAAAACATT.

This clone was seen many times. The part of the CDR3 DNA that was read is TGTGCCAGCAGCATGGGGACAGTCTTGGAGACC. Protein sequence: CASSMGTVLET. The entire CDR3 sequence reads CASSMGTVLETQYF. The chain employs TRBV7-2 and TRBJ2-5; 7 bases map to TRBD1. The sequenced fragment ends 3 residues before the CDR3 boundary, so the rest is inferred from the germline J gene. Germline CDR1 is SGHTA and CDR2 is FQGNSA. V was pared by 5 bases and J by 5 bases, with 8 bases of the junction left unmatched. The CDR3 is made up of 14 amino acids.

This clone has at least ten counts. The read falls 3 residues short of the CDR3 end, and the missing part is taken from the germline J gene. The V and J genes are TRBV12-3 or TRBV12-4 and TRBJ1-1; 9 bases fit TRBD1. The CDR3 sequence is 14 residues long. Unmatched junction bases numbered 7, after V lost 4 bases and J lost 7 bases. The sequenced CDR3 bases are TGTGCCAGCAGTTATAGCGGGACAGGGAATGAA. This translates into CASSYSGTGNE. The CDR3 in full is CASSYSGTGNEAFF.